This entry is about one T cell receptor (beta chain). Original data processing: Reference gene primer amplification gave nucleated cell count estimates. Repertoires were generated with immunoSEQ multiplex PCR, while TCRdb's copy carries only in-frame clones and drops some. V, J and clone size are those of that table, while D and trimming were read from the DNA. Here the sample spans around 150,000 clones, approximately 90% being singletons. Unmatched junction bases numbered 5, after V lost 3 bases and J lost 4 bases. The CDR3 covers 15 residues. Germline V lookup: CDR1 SGHNT, CDR2 YYREEE (reference sequence). These data belong to a study of blood T cell repertoires in COVID-19. Study-wide context: PBMCs, B-cell-depleted T cells, or T cells provided the cDNA or gDNA that made up the material.

The source material was peripheral blood. The source is a woman aged 70-85 years with COVID-19, enrolled during active disease. The rearrangement uses TRBV5-4 and TRBJ2-2; 8 bases map to TRBD2. The CDR3 sequence is CASSSLAGPTGELFF. The CDR3 DNA follows: TGTGCCAGCAGCTCCTTAGCGGGGCCCACCGGGGAGCTGTTTTTT.